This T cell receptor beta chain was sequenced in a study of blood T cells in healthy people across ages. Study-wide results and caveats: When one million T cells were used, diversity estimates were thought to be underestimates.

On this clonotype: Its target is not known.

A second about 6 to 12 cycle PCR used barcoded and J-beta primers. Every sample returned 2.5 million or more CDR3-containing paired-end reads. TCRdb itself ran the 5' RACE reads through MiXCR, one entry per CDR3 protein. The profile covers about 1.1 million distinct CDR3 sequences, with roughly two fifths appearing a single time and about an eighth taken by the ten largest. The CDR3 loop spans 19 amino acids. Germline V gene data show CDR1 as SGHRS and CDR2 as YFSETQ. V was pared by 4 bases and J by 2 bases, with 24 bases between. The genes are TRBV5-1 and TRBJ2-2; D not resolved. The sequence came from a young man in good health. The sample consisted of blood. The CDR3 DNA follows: TGCGCCAGCAGCCTCGGTTTGCAGGTGTCATCCCAAAACACCGGGGAGCTGTTTTTT. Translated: CASSLGLQVSSQNTGELFF.